This T cell receptor beta chain was documented in a study of response to subunit inactivated influenza vaccine. Findings and limits, study-wide: The authors proposed limited new T cell recruitment per seasonal influenza vaccination.

CDR1 and CDR2 from the germline V gene are KGHDR and SFDVKD. The CDR3 has 14 amino acids. Trimming shortened V by 6 bases and J by 2 bases, and 11 bases separated the two germline ends. Comment on this clonotype: The antigen is unknown.

MiXCR, applied by TCRdb to the RT-PCR reads, yields one record per CDR3 protein. The data contain 250,000 to 350,000 distinct CDR3 sequences, about 20% of them seen just once; the ten biggest clones take up over 9%. Sequences were derived from PBMCs from blood, sampled less than 22 months after vaccination. This TCR was recovered from a man aged 45-69 years who received an inactivated influenza vaccine. The chain links TRBV24-1 to TRBJ2-3; no clear D. The CDR3 DNA sequence: TGTGCCACCAGTCCTCCGCAGGCCACAGATACGCAGTATTTT. Translated, it gives CATSPPQATDTQYF.